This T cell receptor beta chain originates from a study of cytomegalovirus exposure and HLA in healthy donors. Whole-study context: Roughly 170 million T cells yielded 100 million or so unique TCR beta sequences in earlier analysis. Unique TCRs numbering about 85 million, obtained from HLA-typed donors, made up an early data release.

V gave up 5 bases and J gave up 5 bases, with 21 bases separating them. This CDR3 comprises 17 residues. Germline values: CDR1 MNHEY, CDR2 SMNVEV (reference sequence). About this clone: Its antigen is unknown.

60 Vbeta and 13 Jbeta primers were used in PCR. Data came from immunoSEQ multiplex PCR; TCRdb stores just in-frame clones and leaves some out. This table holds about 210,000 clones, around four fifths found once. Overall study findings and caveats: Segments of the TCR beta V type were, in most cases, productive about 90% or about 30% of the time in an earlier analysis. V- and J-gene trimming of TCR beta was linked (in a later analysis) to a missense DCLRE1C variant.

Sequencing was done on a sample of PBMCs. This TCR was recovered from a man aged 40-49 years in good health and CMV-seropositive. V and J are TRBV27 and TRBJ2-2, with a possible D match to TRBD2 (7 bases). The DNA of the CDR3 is TGTGCCAGCAGTAAGTTCGGGGGGCCCGCGAGTACCGGGGAGCTGTTTTTT. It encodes CASSKFGGPASTGELFF.